The source of this TCR beta chain is a study of cytomegalovirus exposure and HLA in healthy donors. The CDR3 is 15 amino acids. Trimming took 4 bases from V and 4 from J; bases not matched to a gene: 2. Looked up from germline, CDR1 is SGHRS and CDR2 is YFSETQ. PCR amplification relied on 60 Vbeta primers (plus 13 Jbeta primers). Sequencing used immunoSEQ multiplex PCR; TCRdb keeps in-frame clones, though not all of them. The table has about 110,000 clones, about three quarters seen once. To note about this clone: The same CDR3 arises from other DNA sequences in this sample as well.

Material for sequencing was PBMCs. This TCR derives from a man aged 25 to 40 in good health and CMV-seronegative. The chain combines TRBV5-1 with TRBJ2-1; 13 nucleotides align to TRBD2. The CDR3 reads CASSPGLAGYNEQFF. The CDR3 region has the DNA TGCGCCAGCAGCCCGGGACTAGCGGGGTACAATGAGCAGTTCTTC.